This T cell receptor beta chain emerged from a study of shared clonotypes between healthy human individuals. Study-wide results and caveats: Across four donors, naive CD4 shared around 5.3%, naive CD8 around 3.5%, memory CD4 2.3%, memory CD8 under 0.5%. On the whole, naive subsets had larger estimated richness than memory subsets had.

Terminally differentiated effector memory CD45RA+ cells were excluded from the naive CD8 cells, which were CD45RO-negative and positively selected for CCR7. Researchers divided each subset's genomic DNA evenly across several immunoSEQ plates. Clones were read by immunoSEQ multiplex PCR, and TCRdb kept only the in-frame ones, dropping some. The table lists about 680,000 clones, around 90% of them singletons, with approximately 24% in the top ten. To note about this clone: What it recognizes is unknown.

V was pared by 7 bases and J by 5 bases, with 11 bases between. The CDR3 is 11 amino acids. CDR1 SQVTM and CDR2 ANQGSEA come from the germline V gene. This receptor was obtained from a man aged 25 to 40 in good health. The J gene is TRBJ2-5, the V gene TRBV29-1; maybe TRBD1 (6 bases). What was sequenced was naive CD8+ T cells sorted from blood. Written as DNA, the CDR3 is TGCAGCGGGCGGCAGGGGGAGACCCAGTACTTC. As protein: CSGRQGETQYF.